Following are 25 T cell receptor beta chains from one sample sequenced in a study of cytomegalovirus exposure and HLA in healthy donors. The PCR contained 60 Vbeta and 13 Jbeta primers. Sequencing was performed with immunoSEQ multiplex PCR; in TCRdb, only in-frame clones are kept and a portion is missing. This table has fewer than 55,000 clones, roughly 64% appearing once. The sequenced sample consisted of PBMCs. These receptors were collected from a man aged 55 to 70 in good health and CMV-seropositive.

The chain has TRBV28 and TRBJ1-2; 8 nucleotides align to TRBD1. The CDR3 covers 14 residues. Germline-derived CDR1 and CDR2 are MDHEN and SYDVKM. V shed 5 bases and J 2 bases; nucleotides not matched to a gene: 4. The CDR3 DNA reads TGTGCCAGCAGTCGGACAGGGTTGAACTATGGCTACACCTTC. Its protein product is CASSRTGLNYGYTF.

This sequence joins TRBV11-1 and TRBJ1-5, with D unclear. The V and J ends lost 1 base and 6 bases respectively, with 7 bases between them. The CDR3 length is 13 residues. The germline V gene encodes CDR1 SGHAT and CDR2 FQDESV (reference sequence). In nucleotides, the CDR3 is TGTGCCAGCAGCTTAGTGGCGGGTCAGCCCCAGCATTTT. Translating gives CASSLVAGQPQHF.

The CDR3 spells CASSTGRGNSNQPQHF. In DNA form, the CDR3 reads TGTGCCAGCAGCACCGGACGGGGAAATAGCAATCAGCCCCAGCATTTT. The chain joins TRBV7-9 to TRBJ1-5; D is undetermined. Trimming pared 5 bases from V and 0 bases from J, leaving 14 bases between. CDR3 size: 16 residues. Germline V gene lookup returns CDR1 SEHNR and CDR2 FQNEAQ (reference sequence).

The chain is built from TRBV4-1 and TRBJ2-7; a possible D gene is TRBD2 (5 bases). The germline V and J ends were trimmed by 1 base and 0 bases, with 7 bases remaining between them. Germline CDR1 reads MGHRA; CDR2 reads YSYEKL. The CDR3 extends over 14 amino acids. The CDR3 loop is CASSQGGSSYEQYF. Here the CDR3 DNA reads TGCGCCAGCAGCCAAGGAGGGTCCTCCTACGAGCAGTACTTC.

The chain is built from TRBV5-6 and TRBJ2-3; 14 bases fit TRBD2. This CDR3 contains 18 residues. Germline V gene lookup returns CDR1 SGHDT and CDR2 YYEEEE. J lost 1 base, V lost 0 bases, and 4 bases had no gene match. The CDR3 loop is CASSLGLAGGRGTDTQYF. The DNA of the CDR3 is TGTGCCAGCAGCTTGGGACTAGCGGGAGGGCGGGGCACAGATACGCAGTATTTT.

The chain uses TRBV29-1 and TRBJ2-5, with D possibly being TRBD2 (6 bases). V shed 4 bases and J shed 0 bases, with 15 bases lying between them. Germline V gives CDR1 SQVTM, CDR2 ANQGSEA. The CDR3 consists of 15 residues. In nucleotides, the CDR3 is TGCAGCGTTGGTCCTGCGGGGACGTACCAAGAGACCCAGTACTTC. Translation: CSVGPAGTYQETQYF.

The rearrangement links TRBV11-2 to TRBJ2-3, with 7 bases identical to TRBD2. This CDR3 is 18 amino acids long. CDR1 is SGHAT and CDR2 is FQNNGV in the germline V gene. The ends lost 7 bases at V and 0 bases at J; junction bases unmatched: 16. The CDR3 DNA sequence: TGTGCCAGCACCGACGCTTGGGGGAGGGCCGGAAGCACAGATACGCAGTATTTT. This gives the protein CASTDAWGRAGSTDTQYF.

The chain recombines TRBV30 with TRBJ2-5, with 16 bases aligning to TRBD2. The CDR3 has 15 amino acids. Unmatched junction bases numbered 5, after V lost 5 bases and J lost 5 bases. Per the germline V gene, CDR1 is GTSNPN and CDR2 is SVGIG (reference sequence). DNA of the CDR3: TGTGCCTGGGAAGGGACTAGCGGGAGGGGCGAGACCCAGTACTTC. It is translated as CAWEGTSGRGETQYF.

This chain uses TRBV4-1 with TRBJ1-6; no reliable D call. V was trimmed by 0 bases and J by 6 bases, leaving 6 bases between them. CDR3 length: 14 residues. Germline V CDR1 and CDR2: MGHRA, YSYEKL. CDR3: CASSQENINSPLHF. The CDR3 bases are TGCGCCAGCAGCCAAGAGAACATTAATTCACCCCTCCACTTT.

The V call is TRBV19, the J call TRBJ2-3; 8 nucleotides align to TRBD2. The CDR3 has 15 amino acids. Germline CDR1 reads LNHDA; CDR2 reads SQIVND (reference sequence). Trimming took 6 bases from V and 2 from J; bases not matched to a gene: 7. The DNA for the CDR3 is TGTGCCAGTAGCGAACTAGCGGAGCACACAGATACGCAGTATTTT. This sequence encodes CASSELAEHTDTQYF.

The gene calls are TRBV11-2 and TRBJ1-2; possibly TRBD1 for D (6 bases). V was shortened by 7 bases and J by 5 bases, with 17 bases between the two germline ends. CDR1 is SGHAT, CDR2 FQNNGV, per germline. There are 14 residues in the CDR3. CDR3 in amino acids: CASTTLGGSYGYTF. The CDR3 DNA follows: TGTGCCAGCACCACCCTTGGGGGCTCGTATGGCTACACCTTC.

The chain couples TRBV27 to TRBJ2-1; D perhaps matches TRBD2 (6 bases). Germline V lookup: CDR1 MNHEY, CDR2 SMNVEV (reference sequence). The CDR3 sequence is 16 residues long. With 5 bases removed from V and 8 bases from J, the gap between germline ends came to 22 bases. The CDR3 DNA reads as TGTGCCAGCAGTCCCGTCCGGGACTCCCTAACCGATGAGCAGTTCTTC. It translates to CASSPVRDSLTDEQFF.

The chain recombines TRBV19 with TRBJ1-5, with TRBD1 matching over 10 bases. The length of the CDR3 is 17 residues. The V segment lost 4 bases and the J segment 0 bases; nucleotides outside the gene matches: 6. The germline V gene encodes CDR1 LNHDA and CDR2 SQIVND (reference sequence). The CDR3 sequence: CASSKRTGGNSNQPQHF. For the CDR3, the DNA is TGTGCCAGTAGTAAACGGACAGGGGGTAATAGCAATCAGCCCCAGCATTTT.

J is TRBJ2-1 and V is TRBV6-5; D perhaps matches TRBD1 (5 bases). The germline V and J ends were trimmed by 6 bases and 7 bases, with 13 bases remaining between them. The CDR3 sequence is 13 residues long. Germline loops: CDR1 MNHEY, CDR2 SVGAGI. The CDR3 sequence is CASSREVRNEQFF. DNA of the CDR3: TGTGCCAGCAGCAGGGAAGTACGAAATGAGCAGTTCTTC.

The CDR3 DNA sequence: TGTGCCAGCAGCTTTTACCGCGCAGATACGCAGTATTTT. Translated, it gives CASSFYRADTQYF. The chain recombines TRBV7-2 with TRBJ2-3; D is unclear. Deletions cut 3 bases from V and 4 bases from J, with 8 bases between. The CDR3 has 13 residues. From germline, CDR1 is SGHTA and CDR2 FQGNSA. The full variable domain, rest sourced from reference TRBV7-2 and TRBJ2-3, is GAGVSQSPSNKVTEKGKDVELRCDPISGHTALYWYRQSLGQGLEFLIYFQGNSAPDKSGLPSDRFSAERTGGSVSTLTIQRTQQEDSAVYLCASSFYRADTQYFGPGTRLTVL.

Regarding this clone: Relative to the germline gene, one junction end is altered; a read error may explain this. The V call is TRBV20-1, the J call TRBJ2-1; 12 bases fit TRBD2. Germline CDR1 and CDR2: DFQATT and SNEGSKA (reference sequence). This CDR3 comprises 10 residues. CDR3 region: CSAGLAGRLF. As DNA, the CDR3 is TGCAGTGCTGGACTAGCGGGGAGGCTCTTC.

This chain joins TRBV4-3 and TRBJ2-5; D may be TRBD2 (6 bases). The V gene's germline CDR1 is LGHNA and CDR2 YSLEER. This CDR3 has 15 amino acids. The V end lost 0 bases, the J end lost 4 bases, and 12 bases lay between the germline ends. CDR3 in DNA: TGCGCCAGCAGCCAAGAAACGGGAGTGGGAGAGACCCAGTACTTC. Amino acid sequence: CASSQETGVGETQYF.

The gene calls are TRBV18 and TRBJ2-5; the D gene is possibly TRBD2 (5 bases). Germline-derived CDR1 and CDR2 are KGHSH and LQKENI. Deletions cut 1 base from V and 1 base from J, with 19 bases between. The CDR3 length is 18 residues. The CDR3 region is CASSPRLSRYRGQETQYF. The CDR3 region has the DNA TGTGCCAGCTCACCACGGCTCTCACGGTACCGGGGCCAAGAGACCCAGTACTTC.

The chain is built from TRBV29-1 and TRBJ2-3, with TRBD2 as a possible D gene (6 bases). Germline values: CDR1 SQVTM, CDR2 ANQGSEA. Trimming took 7 bases from V and 2 from J, leaving 16 bases between them. This CDR3 has 14 residues. CDR3 amino acids: CSADGGAFTDTQYF. CDR3 DNA: TGCAGCGCAGATGGAGGGGCCTTCACAGATACGCAGTATTTT.

The chain has TRBV2 and TRBJ1-3, with D unclear. The CDR3 extends over 14 amino acids. With 6 bases removed from V and 2 bases from J, the gap between germline ends came to 11 bases. Germline lookup yields CDR1 SNHLY and CDR2 FYNNEI. CDR3 in DNA: TGTGCCAGCAGCGGACTTCGCGCTGGAAACACCATATATTTT. Its translation is CASSGLRAGNTIYF.

The chain is built from TRBV5-1 and TRBJ1-1, with no clear D. V gave up 5 bases and J gave up 6 bases, with 17 bases separating them. This CDR3 is 14 amino acids long. Germline V gives CDR1 SGHRS, CDR2 YFSETQ. The CDR3 is CASSWAGGLPEAFF. The CDR3 region has the DNA TGCGCCAGCAGTTGGGCAGGTGGGTTACCTGAAGCTTTCTTT.

This rearrangement joins TRBV10-3 to TRBJ2-4; tentative D call: TRBD2 (5 bases). Germline loops: CDR1 ENHRY, CDR2 SYGVKD. Trimming removed 5 bases from V and 3 bases from J, with 11 bases in between. This CDR3 spans 14 amino acids. The CDR3 DNA reads TGTGCCATCAGTAAGGAACGGGACAAAAACATTCAGTACTTC. Protein sequence: CAISKERDKNIQYF.

The chain combines TRBV7-2 with TRBJ2-1; 10 nucleotides agree with TRBD2. Germline-derived CDR1 and CDR2 are SGHTA and FQGNSA. CDR3 size: 15 residues. After removal of 1 base from V and 7 bases from J, the junction contained 4 bases not matched to a gene. In nucleotides, the CDR3 is TGTGCCAGCAGCTTAGTAGGACTAGCGGCAAATGAGCAGTTCTTC. Its translation: CASSLVGLAANEQFF.

J is TRBJ2-2 and V is TRBV7-6, with TRBD1 matching over 10 bases. The germline CDR1 and CDR2 sequences are SGHVS and FNYEAQ. Unmatched junction bases numbered 10, after V lost 6 bases and J lost 6 bases. There are 16 residues in the CDR3. The DNA of the CDR3 is TGTGCCAGCAGAGGACCGGGGACAGGGGAAGCCGGGGAGCTGTTTTTT. It is translated as CASRGPGTGEAGELFF.

V gene TRBV5-1 combines with J gene TRBJ2-7; 8 bases align to TRBD1. Per germline, CDR1 SGHRS and CDR2 YFSETQ. Trimming cost V 1 base and J 6 bases; bases outside gene matches: 6. The CDR3 consists of 14 residues. The CDR3 region has the DNA TGCGCCAGCAGCTTGCTAGGACAGGGAGTCGAGCAGTACTTC. It encodes CASSLLGQGVEQYF.